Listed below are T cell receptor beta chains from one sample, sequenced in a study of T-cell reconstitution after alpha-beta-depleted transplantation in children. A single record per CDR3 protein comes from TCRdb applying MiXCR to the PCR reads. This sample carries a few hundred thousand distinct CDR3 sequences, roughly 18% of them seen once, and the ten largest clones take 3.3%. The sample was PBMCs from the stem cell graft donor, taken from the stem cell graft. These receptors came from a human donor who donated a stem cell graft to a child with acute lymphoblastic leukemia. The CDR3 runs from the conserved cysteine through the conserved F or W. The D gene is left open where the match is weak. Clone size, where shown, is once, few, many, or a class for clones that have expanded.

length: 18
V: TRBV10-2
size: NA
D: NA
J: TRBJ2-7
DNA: TGCGCCAGCAGTGAGCCGGGGGACTGGTGGAGCGGGTCCTACGAGCAGTACTTC
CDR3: CASSEPGDWWSGSYEQYF

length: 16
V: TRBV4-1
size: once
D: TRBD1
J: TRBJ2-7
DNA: TGCGCCAGCAGCCATCCATTTAGGACAGGGACCTACGAGCAGTACTTC
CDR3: CASSHPFRTGTYEQYF

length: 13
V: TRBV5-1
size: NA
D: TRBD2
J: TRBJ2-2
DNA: TGCGCCAGTTTTAGCGGGAGCGCCGGGGAGCTGTTTTTT
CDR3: CASFSGSAGELFF

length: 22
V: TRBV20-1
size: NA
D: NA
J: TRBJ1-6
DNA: TGCAGTGCTAGAGTTTTAAAGAGAAAGGATTTGGACTCAAGGTCCTATAATTCACCCCTCCACTTT
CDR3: CSARVLKRKDLDSRSYNSPLHF

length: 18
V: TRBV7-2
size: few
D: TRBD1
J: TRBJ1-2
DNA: TGTGCCAGCAGCTTAGCCAACAGGGGCTGCTCTATTATTTTGGGAGTCGCCTTC
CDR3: CASSLANRGCSIILGVAF

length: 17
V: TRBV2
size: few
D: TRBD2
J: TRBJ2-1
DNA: TGTGCCAGCATTCTTACCGGGACTAGAAGTTCCTACAATGAGCAGTTCTTC
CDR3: CASILTGTRSSYNEQFF

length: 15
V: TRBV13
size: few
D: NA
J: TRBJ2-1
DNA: TGTGCCAGCAGCTTACGGCGTGCCGATTACAATGAGCAGTTCTTC
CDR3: CASSLRRADYNEQFF

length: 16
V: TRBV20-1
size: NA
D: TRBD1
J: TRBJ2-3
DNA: TGCAGTGCTAGAGAAGTGGTGAGGGGGCCCACAGATACGCAGTATTTT
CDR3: CSAREVVRGPTDTQYF

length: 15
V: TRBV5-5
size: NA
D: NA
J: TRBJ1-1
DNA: TGTGCCAGCAGCTTGTTTTGGGTCCTGAACACTGAAGCTTTCTTT
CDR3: CASSLFWVLNTEAFF

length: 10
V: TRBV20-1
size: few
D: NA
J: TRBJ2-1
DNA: TGCAGTGCGGAATATTATGAGCAGTTCTTC
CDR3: CSAEYYEQFF

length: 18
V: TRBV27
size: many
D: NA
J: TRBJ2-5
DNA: TGTGCCAGCAGTTTATCGGGGACACGTACTATACTCCAAGAGACCCAGTACTTC
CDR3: CASSLSGTRTILQETQYF

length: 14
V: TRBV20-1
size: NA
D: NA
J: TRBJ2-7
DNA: TGCAGTGCTTTCGGGACGAACCTACCCTACGAGCAGTACTTC
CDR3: CSAFGTNLPYEQYF

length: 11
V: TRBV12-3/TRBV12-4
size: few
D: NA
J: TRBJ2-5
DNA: TGTGCCAGCAGTCGATCTGAGACCCAGTACTTC
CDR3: CASSRSETQYF

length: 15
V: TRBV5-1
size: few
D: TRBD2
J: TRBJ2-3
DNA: TGCGCCAGCGGAGTCACTAGCGGTTTGACAGATACGCAGTATTTT
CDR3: CASGVTSGLTDTQYF

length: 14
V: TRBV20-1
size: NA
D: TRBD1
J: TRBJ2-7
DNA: TGCAGTGCTGACCGGGACAGGGGTCTCCCCGAGCAGTACTTC
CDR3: CSADRDRGLPEQYF

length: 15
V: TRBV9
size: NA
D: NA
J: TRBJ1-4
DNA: TGTGCCAGCAGCGTAGACCGGGGCGCTAATGAAAAACTGTTTTTT
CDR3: CASSVDRGANEKLFF

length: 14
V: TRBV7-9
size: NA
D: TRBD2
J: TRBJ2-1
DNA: TGTGCCAGCAGCCCGAGCGGGAACTACAATGAGCAGTTCTTC
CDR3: CASSPSGNYNEQFF

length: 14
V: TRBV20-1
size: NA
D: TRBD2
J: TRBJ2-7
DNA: TGCAGTGCCCAACTAGCGGGACTGGCCTACGAGCAGTACTTC
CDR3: CSAQLAGLAYEQYF

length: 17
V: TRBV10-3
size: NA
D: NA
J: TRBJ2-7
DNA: TGTGCCATCAGTGAGCCGCCGAGATACCTCTCAACCTACGAGCAGTACTTC
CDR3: CAISEPPRYLSTYEQYF

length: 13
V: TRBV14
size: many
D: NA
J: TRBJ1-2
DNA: TGTGCCAGCAGCCAAGGACTTTACTATGGCTACACCTTC
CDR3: CASSQGLYYGYTF

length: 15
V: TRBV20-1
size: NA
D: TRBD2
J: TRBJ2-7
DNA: TGCAGTGCTAGTGAACTAGCGGGAGTGGGGTACGAGCAGTACTTC
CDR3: CSASELAGVGYEQYF

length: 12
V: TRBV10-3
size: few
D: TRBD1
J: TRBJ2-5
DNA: TGTGCCACAAAAGGGACAGGAGAGACCCAGTACTTC
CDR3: CATKGTGETQYF

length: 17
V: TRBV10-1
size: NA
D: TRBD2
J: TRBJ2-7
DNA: TGCGCCAGCAGTGGGACAACTCCGGGACTAGCGAGACTCGAGCAGTACTTC
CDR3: CASSGTTPGLARLEQYF

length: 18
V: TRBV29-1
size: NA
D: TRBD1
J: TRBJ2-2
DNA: TGCAGCGTTGAAGTCAGGGGGCGTAAGGGTGTAGCAACCGGGGAGCTGTTTTTT
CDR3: CSVEVRGRKGVATGELFF

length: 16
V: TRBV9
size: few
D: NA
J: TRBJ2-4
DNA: TGTGCCAGCTCGTTGGGCTCAGGACTAGCCAAAAACATTCAGTACTTC
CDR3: CASSLGSGLAKNIQYF

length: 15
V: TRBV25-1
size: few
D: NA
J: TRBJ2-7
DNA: TGTGCCAGCAGTGAAGGGCCAACTTTGGTTTACGAGCAGTACTTC
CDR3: CASSEGPTLVYEQYF

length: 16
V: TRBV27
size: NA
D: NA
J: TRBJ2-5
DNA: TGTGCCAGCAGTAGCCCGGGACAAACTCTCGAAGAGACCCAGTACTTC
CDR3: CASSSPGQTLEETQYF

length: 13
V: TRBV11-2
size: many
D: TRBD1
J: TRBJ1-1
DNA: TGTGCCAGCAGAGGACAGGGGAACACTGAAGCTTTCTTT
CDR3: CASRGQGNTEAFF

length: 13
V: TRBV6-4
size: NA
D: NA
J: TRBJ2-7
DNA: TGTGCCAGCTCCTATCCGGGGCCGGGTGAGCAGTACTTC
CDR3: CASSYPGPGEQYF

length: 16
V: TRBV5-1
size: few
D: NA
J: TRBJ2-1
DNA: TGCGCCAGCAGCTTAAGTATCAGCTTATCCTACAATGAGCAGTTCTTC
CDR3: CASSLSISLSYNEQFF

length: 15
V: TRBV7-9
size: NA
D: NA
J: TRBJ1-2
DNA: TGTGCCAGCAGCCCCTTGGACGGATTTAACTATGGCTACACCTTC
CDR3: CASSPLDGFNYGYTF

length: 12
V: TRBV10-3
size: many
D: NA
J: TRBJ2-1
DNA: TGTGCCATCAGTGTTAGCGGAGATGAGCAGTTCTTC
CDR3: CAISVSGDEQFF

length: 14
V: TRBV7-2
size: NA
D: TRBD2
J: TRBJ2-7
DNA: TGTGCCAGCAACCCGGGACTAGCCGCCTACGAGCAGTACTTC
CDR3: CASNPGLAAYEQYF

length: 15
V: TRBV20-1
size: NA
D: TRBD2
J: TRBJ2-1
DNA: TGCAGTGCTAGAGATCCCCCGGGAGGGCCGGGTGAGCAGTTCTTC
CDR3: CSARDPPGGPGEQFF

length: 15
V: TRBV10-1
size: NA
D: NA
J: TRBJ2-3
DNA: TGCGCCAGCAGTGAGTCGGCCAGAAGCACAGATACGCAGTATTTT
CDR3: CASSESARSTDTQYF

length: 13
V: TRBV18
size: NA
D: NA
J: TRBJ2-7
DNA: TGTGCCAGCCACCCTACGCTTTCCTACGAGCAGTACTTC
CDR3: CASHPTLSYEQYF